This TCR beta chain was sequenced for a study of cytomegalovirus exposure and HLA in healthy donors (dated by TCRdb to 2016 to 2017). With regard to the full study: An earlier analysis of a few hundred of the donors reported 276 Gb of sequence data and 95 million to 140 million unique TCR beta sequences obtained from some 200 million T cells. Roughly 300 gigabases of sequencing data and tens of millions of unique TCR sequences were included in an early release covering about 700 HLA-typed donors. Of the roughly 400 genotyped donors, approximately 81% were placed in the genetic ancestry cluster associated with self-reported Caucasian donors. The study aimed to test whether signatures of past pathogen exposure could be identified by cataloging public T cell receptors. Using immunosequencing, the study profiled T cell repertoires from 666 subjects and related those repertoires to cytomegalovirus serostatus. In addition to the first cohort of 666 subjects, a separate validation cohort of around 110 different subjects was used. High-throughput TCR immunosequencing, statistical association of individual TCRs with disease status, and machine learning were combined to predict cytomegalovirus infection status. To study patterns of TCR occurrence, a later analysis re-analyzed previously published TCR beta repertoires from 600 to 750 donors and added high-resolution HLA genotyping. In the later analysis, no new phenotypic data were used to find candidate immune exposures; instead, reliance was placed on TCR beta sequences and their occurrence across donors. To decide whether each TCR beta V gene segment behaved as functional or pseudogenic, an earlier analysis of some 540 of the donors relied on high-throughput TCR beta sequencing. Donor age, sex, ethnicity and CMV serostatus were compiled alongside the repertoire data. Genome-wide SNP genotypes for about 65% of the roughly 700 donors were used in a later genetic analysis, which treated that subset as a discovery cohort. All discovery cohort repertoires had been generated on a single sequencing platform. Both class I and class II loci were covered by HLA typing, at four-digit resolution. The number of donors typed differed by locus, with 629-630 for A, B, C, DRB1 and DQB1, over 500 for DQA1, under 610 for DPA1, and about 450 for DPB1. A handful of DR-DQ haplotypes were handled as single units for association and clustering because linkage in the cohort was strong. On average, around 200,000 unique TCR beta nucleotide sequences were sequenced per donor among a few hundred genotyped donors of the cohort, with roughly 18% of those sequences being non-productive.

The library was made by the immunoSEQ multiplex PCR assay. The multiplex PCR relied on a mix of 60 forward primers for TCR Vbeta segments and 13 reverse primers for TCR Jbeta segments. The CDR3 region of rearranged TCR beta genes was amplified from genomic DNA with a multiplex PCR assay. The amplified TCR beta libraries were sequenced on the Illumina HiSeq System as 87-base-pair reads. In the paper's pipeline: In a later analysis, tens of millions of unique TCR beta chains were counted across the roughly 610 repertoires, and roughly 11 million of these chains were shared by at least two donors. To remove PCR and sequencing errors, raw reads were error-corrected and collapsed into unique sequences using a nearest-neighbor algorithm that merged closely related sequences. CDR3 sequences were aligned to IMGT reference sequences to assign V, D and J gene segments. Each retained sequence needed at least a six-nucleotide match to both a V gene segment and a J gene segment. Rearrangements were called productive when the CDR3 lacked stop codons and stayed in frame with V and J; all others were non-productive. Following IMGT convention, CDR3 was defined as the stretch from the second conserved V-encoded cysteine to the conserved J-encoded phenylalanine. The earlier analysis of approximately 500 of the donors excluded sequences that lacked an unambiguous match to a single V gene segment. In an earlier analysis of 500 to 750 of the donors, V segments were called functional above 56.7% productive rearrangements and were called segregating when the between-donor standard deviation exceeded 5%. A statistical classification framework was developed to diagnose cytomegalovirus status using the catalog of TCR beta chain sequences. In a later analysis, TCR nucleotide sequences were compared against IMGT/GENE-DB human TR gene sequences so that V and J genes could be assigned. A later analysis assigned CDR3 sequences and most-parsimonious VDJ recombination scenarios with the TCRdist pipeline. In a later analysis, each TCR beta chain was defined by its CDR3 amino acid sequence together with its V-gene family, and reads without a unique V-gene family were excluded. As a way to deal with suspected cross-contamination and a sequencing artifact, a later analysis dropped 500 to 700 nucleotide sequences that were highly shared and had low generation probability. For each public chain, a later analysis derived a clonal expansion index from normalized ranks of inferred template counts within each repertoire. A later analysis computed generation probabilities with a VDJ recombination model fitted to out-of-frame rearrangements, and checked the results against IGoR. Hypergeometric tests were used in a later analysis to score TCR-TCR, TCR-HLA and TCR-CMV co-occurrence, with a repertoire-size bias correction applied to the TCR pairs. In a later analysis, false discovery rates were estimated by permuting HLA or CMV assignments 20 times. In a later analysis, co-occurring TCRs were grouped with DBSCAN, and TCRdist sequence similarity was added when clustering was performed within HLA-allele-positive subsets. Repertoires with fewer than 30,000 or more than 120,000 public chains, plus five repertoires with anomalous nucleotide sharing, were excluded from co-occurrence clustering. TCRdb took this table from immuneACCESS and kept in-frame rearrangements with V and J called. Such tables lack part of the clones; where checked against another copy, unresolved V genes explain under half of the gap, and the rest is unexplained. D and trimming come from the DNA, and the V and J calls and clone size come from that table. This sample has 150,000 to 180,000 clones in its table, and approximately 80% of those were observed once. The ten largest make up about 4% of the sample.

The cohort comprised some 680 healthy bone marrow donors. All cohort members were sampled while nominally healthy, although unrecorded immune exposures were likely present. The donor was CMV seronegative and belonged to the group of 352 seronegative cohort members. A peripheral blood sample was collected from each donor, and TCR beta sequencing was performed on peripheral blood mononuclear cells. Genomic DNA was extracted from the blood cell samples with the Qiagen DNeasy Blood Extraction Kit. In this sample, this clone turned up a few times. This clone's antigen is unknown. No much larger clonotype is one base removed from it; base qualities were not supplied. The research as a whole found: In a later analysis, the rate of TCR association differed among HLA loci, with DRB1 alleles having the most associated TCRs and HLA-C alleles having the fewest. A few of the identified cytomegalovirus-associated TCR beta chains were confirmed in vitro to be specific for cytomegalovirus antigens. The authors suggested that the approach could potentially be extended to other disease states and immunological phenotypes. A total of 150 to 200 TCR beta chains were listed by the study as associated with cytomegalovirus. In a later analysis, most CMV-associated TCR beta chains were found to appear HLA-restricted, with HLA associations seemingly driven largely by CMV exposure. In a later analysis, 16,951 TCR beta sequences were associated with specific HLA alleles at a false discovery rate of 0.05. In both the original and validation cohorts, the classifier was reported to diagnose cytomegalovirus status with high specificity and sensitivity. Only TCR beta chains were sequenced in this cohort, and the absence of alpha or paired-chain data limited detectable features. Most TCR sequences were observed very rarely across donors, whereas some public TCRs were present in many individuals. An association between a missense DCLRE1C variant and V-gene and J-gene trimming of TCR beta chains was found in a later genetic analysis and replicated in an independent cohort. In an earlier analysis of some 550 of the donors, most TCR beta V segments were observed in productive rearrangements about 87% or about 30% of the time, broadly matching IMGT annotations. Because counts were too low, fewer than 20 rarely observed V segments, including chromosome 9 orphons, were excluded from the earlier analysis of 587 of the donors. Presence/absence analyses assumed roughly uniform sequencing depth across donors, an assumption that may not hold. Compared with equally common non-associated chains, HLA-associated TCR beta chains in a later analysis were more clonally expanded and had lower generation probabilities. According to a later analysis, parvovirus B19, influenza, CMV and Epstein-Barr virus appeared linked to several top co-occurrence clusters. Correlated functional status among segregating V segments might reflect linkage disequilibrium, but an unknown experimental factor could not be ruled out. A cluster of highly shared sequence variants was judged likely to represent a technical artifact of the sequencing pipeline. In a later genetic analysis, fewer N-insertions in productive TCRs were reported among donors in an Asian-associated ancestry cluster than the approximately 630-donor mean. Assigning TCR associations to individual alleles was difficult when HLA alleles, especially DR and DQ, strongly co-occurred. Because HLA typing was unavailable for some donors at each locus, only the typed subset was used in association tests. The only immune exposure information available for the cohort was CMV serostatus. A further reported finding was that TCR beta sequences accurately predicted the HLA-A and HLA-B alleles for most subjects in the first cohort. Because the 87-base-pair reads could not distinguish some IMGT-functional V segments, including TRBV6-2 and TRBV6-3, those segments were excluded.

From V the trimming removes 4 bases and from J it removes 7 bases, while the gene matches leave 12 bases of the junction unaccounted for. The CDR3 holds 16 amino acids from the cysteine to the phenylalanine. The retained sequence is limited to the CDR3, 48 bases, with the frame set at the first base. Based on the germline V gene, the CDR1 and CDR2 sequences are SGDLS and YYNGEE. This receptor chain uses TRBV9 and TRBJ2-7; TRBD1 fits 12 bases in the junction. This sequence originates from a middle-aged woman in good health and CMV-seronegative. The specimen sequenced was PBMCs. The encoded CDR3 is CASSFRPGQGALEQYF. In nucleotides, the sequence is TGTGCCAGCAGCTTCCGACCGGGACAGGGGGCGCTTGAGCAGTACTTC.